The subject of this entry is one TCR beta chain. This entry is derived from a study of a mutant IDH1 vaccine in newly diagnosed glioma. Some clones are missing from TCRdb's copy, which holds only in-frame ones; the method was immunoSEQ multiplex PCR. The sample consists of around 88,000 clones, around three quarters of them appearing once. V shed 3 bases and J 5 bases; nucleotides not matched to a gene: 6. The CDR3 length is 14 residues. Germline CDR1 SNHLY, CDR2 FYNNEI. The time point: baseline, week 1 (first vaccination visit). Treatment: pre-vaccination baseline after standard-of-care therapy. The TCR originated in a man aged 40-50 years with glioma. Material: PBMCs, obtained from a glioma patient treated with radiotherapy, temozolomide or both. V is TRBV2 and J is TRBJ2-5; 7 bases line up with TRBD1. The CDR3 region is CASSEGRGSETQYF. As DNA, the CDR3 is TGTGCCAGCAGTGAGGGCAGGGGGTCGGAGACCCAGTACTTC. Drawing the rest from reference TRBV2 and TRBJ2-5, the complete variable domain is EPEVTQTPSHQVTQMGQEVILRCVPISNHLYFYWYRQILGQKVEFLVSFYNNEISEKSEIFDDQFSVERPDGSNFTLKIRSTKLEDSAMYFCASSEGRGSETQYFGPGTRLLVL.